One sample yielded the 17 T cell receptor beta chains listed below, sequenced in a study of blood T cell repertoires in COVID-19. Produced via immunoSEQ multiplex PCR; TCRdb's table is partial and in-frame only. The data hold some 140,000 clones, with over 65% observed a single time. Sequenced input: peripheral blood. The source is a man aged 80 or over with acute or convalescent COVID-19.

The chain joins TRBV11-2 to TRBJ2-4; D might be TRBD1 (5 bases). Germline V gives CDR1 SGHAT, CDR2 FQNNGV. The CDR3 is made up of 17 amino acids. V lost 10 bases, J lost 7 bases, and 29 bases lay in between. CDR3 in amino acids: CATSQGLATLVPNIQYF. The CDR3 coding sequence is TGTGCCACCTCTCAGGGCCTCGCGACCCTAGTGCCCAACATTCAGTACTTC. Drawing the rest from reference TRBV11-2 and TRBJ2-4, the complete variable domain is EAGVAQSPRYKIIEKRQSVAFWCNPISGHATLYWYQQILGQGPKLLIQFQNNGVVDDSQLPKDRFSAERLKGVDSTLKIQPAKLEDSAVYLCATSQGLATLVPNIQYFGAGTRLSVL.

This chain links TRBV11-2 with TRBJ1-2; 9 bases are shared with TRBD1. Germline lookup yields CDR1 SGHAT and CDR2 FQNNGV. The CDR3 is 13 amino acids. Unmatched junction bases numbered 4, after V lost 4 bases and J lost 7 bases. The DNA for the CDR3 is TGTGCCAGCAGCTCCAGACAGGGGGGTGGCTACACCTTC. This translates into CASSSRQGGGYTF.

The chain employs TRBV2 and TRBJ1-5; 8 positions agree with TRBD1. The trim removed 7 bases at V and 6 bases at J, leaving 8 bases unmatched. CDR1 SNHLY and CDR2 FYNNEI come from the germline V gene. This CDR3 is built from 14 residues. CDR3 amino acids: CASTQGTGGQPQHF. The CDR3, as DNA: TGTGCCAGCACTCAAGGGACAGGCGGTCAGCCCCAGCATTTT.

The chain joins TRBV7-2 to TRBJ2-3; D is unresolved. The germline CDR1 and CDR2 sequences are SGHTA and FQGNSA. The CDR3 runs 13 residues. The ends were cut back, 1 base at V and 4 bases at J, with 6 bases in the middle. CDR3 nucleotide sequence: TGTGCCAGCAGCTTAGAACAGCCAGATACGCAGTATTTT. Its protein is CASSLEQPDTQYF.

The chain couples TRBV3-1 (or the pseudogene TRBV3-2) to TRBJ2-4, with 7 bases identical to TRBD1. Germline CDR1 and CDR2: LGHDT and YNNKEL (reference sequence). The junction had 3 bases not matched to a gene; V was cut back by 0 bases and J by 13 bases. The CDR3 totals 12 residues. The CDR3 protein is CASSQEGTVQYF. DNA of the CDR3: TGTGCCAGCAGCCAAGAAGGGACAGTCCAGTACTTC.

This chain joins TRBV15 and TRBJ2-7, with 8 bases matching TRBD1. This CDR3 contains 15 residues. The trim removed 1 base at V and 5 bases at J, leaving 7 bases unmatched. Germline-derived CDR1 and CDR2 are LNHNV and YYDKDF (reference sequence). For the CDR3, the DNA is TGTGCCACCAGCAGAGTGTTACAGGGGGTGAACGAGCAGTACTTC. Its translation is CATSRVLQGVNEQYF.

The chain links TRBV10-3 to TRBJ2-5; 12 bases fit TRBD2. Germline loops: CDR1 ENHRY, CDR2 SYGVKD. There are 16 residues in the CDR3. Trimming cost V 5 bases and J 1 base; bases outside gene matches: 5. CDR3 residues: CAISSSSGGVQETQYF. Written as DNA, the CDR3 is TGTGCCATCAGTAGCTCTAGCGGGGGGGTCCAAGAGACCCAGTACTTC.

A few counts support this clone. The chain has TRBV4-2 and TRBJ1-1, with unresolved D. The CDR3 contains 12 residues. The germline gives CDR1 LGHNA, CDR2 YNFKEQ. Trimming shortened V by 4 bases and J by 11 bases, and 14 bases separated the two germline ends. The CDR3 region is CASSPREGRAFF. CDR3 DNA: TGTGCCAGCAGCCCGAGAGAGGGTAGGGCTTTCTTT.

This sequence joins TRBV6-5 and TRBJ1-2; perhaps TRBD1 as D (5 bases). The V end lost 5 bases, the J end lost 2 bases, and 15 bases lay between the germline ends. The CDR3 spans 15 residues. The germline gives CDR1 MNHEY, CDR2 SVGAGI. The CDR3 region has the DNA TGTGCCAGCAGTACGGGTGCGACAGAGAACTATGGCTACACCTTC. Translated, it gives CASSTGATENYGYTF.

CDR3 bases: TGTGCCAGCAGCGCCCGGGGGGACACAACTAATGAAAAACTGTTTTTT. This encodes CASSARGDTTNEKLFF. The V gene is TRBV9, the J gene TRBJ1-4, with a tentative D call TRBD1 (6 bases). CDR3 length: 16 residues. Trimming removed 3 bases from V and 0 bases from J, with 12 bases in between. Germline V CDR1 and CDR2: SGDLS, YYNGEE.

Comment on this clone: The germline gene is not matched at one end of the junction; a read error may be the cause. The V call is TRBV27, the J call TRBJ1-4, with a tentative D call TRBD1 (6 bases). Per germline, CDR1 MNHEY and CDR2 SMNVEV (reference sequence). This CDR3 is built from 16 residues. The CDR3: CASSLSGGGRRRKTVF. In nucleotides, the CDR3 is TGTGCCAGCAGTTTATCCGGCGGGGGGCGCCGGAGAAAAACTGTTTTT.

J is TRBJ2-1 and V is TRBV2; 8 bases fit TRBD1. The CDR3 is made up of 13 amino acids. CDR1 is SNHLY and CDR2 is FYNNEI in the germline V gene. Losses at the gene ends were 4 bases for V and 9 bases for J; bases not matched to a gene: 5. Here the CDR3 reads CASSVSGGSEQFF. Here the CDR3 DNA reads TGTGCCAGCAGTGTTTCAGGGGGCAGTGAGCAGTTCTTC. The entire variable domain, with the rest obtained from reference TRBV2 and TRBJ2-1, is as follows: EPEVTQTPSHQVTQMGQEVILRCVPISNHLYFYWYRQILGQKVEFLVSFYNNEISEKSEIFDDQFSVERPDGSNFTLKIRSTKLEDSAMYFCASSVSGGSEQFFGPGTRLTVL.

The chain couples TRBV5-1 to TRBJ2-2; D is possibly TRBD2 (5 bases). The CDR3 contains 14 residues. Germline CDR1 SGHRS, CDR2 YFSETQ. The V and J ends lost 5 bases and 4 bases respectively, with 12 bases between them. Written as DNA, the CDR3 is TGCGCCAGCAGACCCACTAGTGCCACCGGGGAGCTGTTTTTT. It is translated as CASRPTSATGELFF.

The chain joins TRBV10-2 to TRBJ2-5; D may be TRBD1 (6 bases). Germline values: CDR1 WSHSY, CDR2 SAAADI. The CDR3 runs to 15 residues. Deletions cut 7 bases from V and 5 bases from J, with 20 bases between. The CDR3 coding sequence is TGCGCCAGCACTCTCCAGGGGATGGGCTCGGAGACCCAGTACTTC. It encodes CASTLQGMGSETQYF.

The chain recombines TRBV7-8 with TRBJ1-6; tentatively, D is TRBD1 (6 bases). Looked up from germline, CDR1 is SGHVS and CDR2 is FQNEAQ. The V end was cut by 0 bases, the J end by 9 bases, with 18 bases between. The CDR3 is 17 residues long. CDR3 DNA: TGTGCCAGCAGCTTAGCGTCTTGGACAGTCGGATCTTCACCCCTCCACTTT. It translates to CASSLASWTVGSSPLHF.

This clone was seen a single time. CDR3 coding DNA: TGTGCCAGCAGTGACTCGTCCGCGGGTACTACCTACGAGCAGTACGTC. It yields the protein CASSDSSAGTTYEQYV. This chain connects TRBV6-4 to TRBJ2-7; the D gene is possibly TRBD2 (5 bases). The CDR3 is made up of 16 amino acids. V lost 0 bases, J lost 2 bases, and 14 bases lay in between. Germline lookup yields CDR1 MRHNA and CDR2 SNTAGT.

This clone was seen just once. The chain joins TRBV10-3 to TRBJ1-5; D perhaps matches TRBD1 (6 bases). The V gene's germline CDR1 is ENHRY and CDR2 SYGVKD. The V gene lost 2 bases and the J gene lost 3 bases, with 11 bases spanning the gap. This CDR3 comprises 15 residues. DNA of the CDR3: TGTGCCATCAGTGAGCTGCAGGGGATCAATCAGCCCCAGCATTTT. Amino acids: CAISELQGINQPQHF.